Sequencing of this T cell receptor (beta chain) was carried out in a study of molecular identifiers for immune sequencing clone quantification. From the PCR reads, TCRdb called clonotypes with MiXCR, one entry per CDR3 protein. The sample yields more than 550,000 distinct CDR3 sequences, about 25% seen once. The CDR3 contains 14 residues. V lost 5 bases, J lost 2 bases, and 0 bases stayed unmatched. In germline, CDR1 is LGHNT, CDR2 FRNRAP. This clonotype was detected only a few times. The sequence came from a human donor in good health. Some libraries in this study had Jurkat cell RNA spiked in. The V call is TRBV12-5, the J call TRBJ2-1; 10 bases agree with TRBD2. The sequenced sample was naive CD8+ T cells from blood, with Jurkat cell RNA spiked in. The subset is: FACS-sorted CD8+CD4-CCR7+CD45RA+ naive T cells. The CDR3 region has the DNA TGTGCTAGTGGTCTAGCGGGGGCCTACAATGAGCAGTTCTTC. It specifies CASGLAGAYNEQFF.